Listed here are 12 T cell receptor beta chains from one sample, sequenced in a study of cytomegalovirus exposure and HLA in healthy donors. Sequencing used immunoSEQ multiplex PCR; TCRdb keeps in-frame clones, though not all of them. The table lists 330,000 or so clones, 75% to 90% of them singletons, with 0.75% to 0.85% in the top ten. Sequenced material: PBMCs. The receptors were sampled from a woman between 18 and 29 years old in good health and CMV-seronegative.

In its sample, this clone was seen once. The chain recombines TRBV18 with TRBJ2-7; D possibly corresponds to TRBD1 (6 bases). The V gene lost 1 base and the J gene lost 3 bases, with 16 bases spanning the gap. CDR1 is KGHSH, CDR2 LQKENI, per germline. This CDR3 comprises 16 residues. The CDR3 here is CASSPRAQGSSYEQYF. For the CDR3, the DNA is TGTGCCAGCTCACCACGGGCGCAGGGGTCAAGCTACGAGCAGTACTTC.

The J gene is TRBJ1-4, the V gene TRBV5-6; no clear D gene. The CDR3 totals 12 residues. The V gene's germline CDR1 is SGHDT and CDR2 YYEEEE. Trimming shortened V by 0 bases and J by 8 bases, and 5 bases separated the two germline ends. The CDR3 bases are TGTGCCAGCAGCTTGGCGAGGGAAAAACTGTTTTTT. It specifies CASSLAREKLFF.

The CDR3 DNA follows: TGTGCCAGCAGCTTAACGACTAGTACGGAGACCCAGTACTTC. As protein: CASSLTTSTETQYF. The chain is built from TRBV13 and TRBJ2-5, with D possibly matching TRBD2 (6 bases). Trimming shortened V by 2 bases and J by 5 bases, and 12 bases separated the two germline ends. CDR1 and CDR2 (germline): PRHDT, FYEKMQ (reference sequence). The CDR3 has 14 residues.

The rearrangement uses TRBV6-1 and TRBJ1-2; 8 nucleotides agree with TRBD1. This CDR3 has 15 amino acids. The junction had 5 bases not matched to a gene; V was cut back by 3 bases and J by 2 bases. Germline V gene data show CDR1 as MNHNS and CDR2 as SASEGT. CDR3 sequence: CASSDQNRGNYGYTF. In DNA form, the CDR3 reads TGTGCCAGCAGTGATCAGAACAGGGGGAACTATGGCTACACCTTC.

The V gene is TRBV29-1, the J gene TRBJ2-7; perhaps TRBD1 as D (6 bases). V lost 6 bases, J lost 2 bases, and 23 bases lay in between. Germline CDR1 reads SQVTM; CDR2 reads ANQGSEA. This CDR3 region has 16 residues. This chain's CDR3 is CSVAPRGQGSTYEQYF. The CDR3 nucleotides read TGCAGCGTCGCCCCCCGAGGGCAGGGGAGCACCTACGAGCAGTACTTC.

The V and J genes are TRBV28 and TRBJ2-6; D is unresolved. The CDR3 has 12 amino acids. CDR1 and CDR2 from the germline V gene are MDHEN and SYDVKM. The V end was cut by 4 bases, the J end by 4 bases, with 2 bases between. CDR3 sequence (DNA): TGTGCCAGCAGTTCGGGGGCCAACGTCCTGACTTTC. Translated, it gives CASSSGANVLTF.

CDR3 region: CASSYLRPGDNEQFF. The CDR3 region has the DNA TGTGCCAGCAGTTACCTCAGGCCAGGCGACAATGAGCAGTTCTTC. The genes are TRBV6-5 and TRBJ2-1; D remains unclear. The length of the CDR3 is 15 residues. Trimming stripped 2 bases from V and 5 bases from J, with 13 bases between. Germline CDR1 is MNHEY and CDR2 is SVGAGI.

V and J are TRBV11-2 and TRBJ2-1; possibly TRBD2 for D (6 bases). Germline loops: CDR1 SGHAT, CDR2 FQNNGV. Between the trimmed V and J ends, which lost 0 bases and 7 bases, there was a span of 16 bases. The CDR3 is 16 amino acids. CDR3 loop: CASSLEGGNLRNEQFF. In DNA form, the CDR3 reads TGTGCCAGCAGCTTAGAGGGCGGGAATCTGAGAAATGAGCAGTTCTTC.

The rearrangement joins TRBV4-1 to TRBJ2-1, with 12 bases lining up with TRBD2. Germline-derived CDR1 and CDR2 are MGHRA and YSYEKL. The CDR3 is 15 residues long. V lost 1 base to trimming and J lost 9 bases; unmatched junction nucleotides: 4. CDR3 DNA sequence: TGCGCCAGCAGCCAAGGACTAGCGGGAGTGGGTGAGCAGTTCTTC. Translating it yields CASSQGLAGVGEQFF.

This clone was observed a few times. V usage is TRBV9 and J usage is TRBJ1-2; TRBD1 matches at 9 bases. V was pared by 1 base and J by 4 bases, with 5 bases of the junction left unmatched. Germline values: CDR1 SGDLS, CDR2 YYNGEE. The length of the CDR3 is 15 residues. The CDR3 is CASSVTGGTGYGYTF. The CDR3 DNA reads as TGTGCCAGCAGCGTAACAGGGGGCACGGGCTATGGCTACACCTTC.

V gene TRBV19 combines with J gene TRBJ1-5, with 8 bases fitting TRBD1. Per the germline V gene, CDR1 is LNHDA and CDR2 is SQIVND (reference sequence). The ends lost 6 bases at V and 4 bases at J; junction bases unmatched: 8. The CDR3 covers 15 residues. This chain's CDR3 is CASSRTGYRNQPQHF. The CDR3 nucleotides are TGTGCCAGTAGCCGGACAGGGTATAGAAATCAGCCCCAGCATTTT. Full variable domain (outside the CDR3, taken from reference TRBV19 and TRBJ1-5): DGGITQSPKYLFRKEGQNVTLSCEQNLNHDAMYWYRQDPGQGLRLIYYSQIVNDFQKGDIAEGYSVSREKKESFPLTVTSAQKNPTAFYLCASSRTGYRNQPQHFGDGTRLSIL.

This sequence joins TRBV7-2 and TRBJ1-2; 7 bases map to TRBD1. J was trimmed by 5 bases and V by 5 bases; bases with no gene match: 8. Germline CDR1 SGHTA, CDR2 FQGNSA. This CDR3 region has 14 residues. Here the CDR3 DNA reads TGTGCCAGCAGCCTCACAGGGGCCCCATATGGCTACACCTTC. Translating gives CASSLTGAPYGYTF.